This T cell receptor beta chain was recovered during a study of blood T cell repertoires in COVID-19. Study overall: Samples came from the United States, Italy and Spain, spanning acute and convalescent COVID-19.

Enrollees, about 18 to 95 years old, lived in about two dozen US areas. Cohorts were based on clinical histories the participants reported. Per the authors' pipeline: Reference gene primer amplification gave nucleated cell count estimates. Only in-frame clones appear in the TCRdb table, and some are missing; sequencing was by immunoSEQ multiplex PCR. V and J calls and clone size are as listed in that table; D and trimming were resolved from the DNA. The sample lists about 220,000 clones; about 85% were seen once. There are 14 residues in the CDR3. V was trimmed by 4 bases and J by 0 bases, leaving 9 bases between them. Germline values: CDR1 SEHNR, CDR2 FQNEAQ (reference sequence).

The V and J genes are TRBV7-9 and TRBJ2-5; a possible D gene is TRBD2 (5 bases). The TCR comes from a woman under 40 who had recovered from COVID-19. The source material was PBMCs or T cells enriched from blood (not recorded which). The DNA for the CDR3 is TGTGCCAGCAGCTCAGACTATAACCAAGAGACCCAGTACTTC. It yields the protein CASSSDYNQETQYF.